This TCR beta chain was sequenced in a study of vaccination and CD4 T cells after COVID-19. Overall study results and limits: No early post-infection timepoints were studied, and convalescent patients studied were relatively few. Detection of a median around 86% of reactive clones in convalescent patients was confined to the period after vaccination. Reactive clonotype counts went from median roughly 19 after infection to roughly 41 after vaccination, nonsignificantly.

The Oncomine TCR Beta short-read assay generated sequence data from the DNA of cultured CD4+ T cells. MiXCR, run by TCRdb on the PCR reads, gives a single entry per CDR3 protein. The profile covers around 15,000 distinct CDR3 sequences, with 45% to 65% appearing a single time and approximately 9% taken by the ten largest. This clonotype was seen only a few times. The antigen is not known. Sample treatment: approximately nine-day PBMC culture with coronavirus spike peptide pools or control peptides (ViraFEST assay). Sequencing used CD4+ T cells from blood, cultured in vitro. The TCR comes from a human donor who had recovered from COVID-19.

The CDR3 loop is CATSDSGHAGEQYF. The CDR3, as DNA: TGTGCCACCAGTGATTCCGGACACGCCGGCGAGCAGTACTTC. The rearrangement joins TRBV24-1 to TRBJ2-7; possibly TRBD1 for D (5 bases). Looked up from germline, CDR1 is KGHDR and CDR2 is SFDVKD. The ends were cut back, 2 bases at V and 6 bases at J, with 13 bases in the middle. CDR3 length: 14 amino acids.